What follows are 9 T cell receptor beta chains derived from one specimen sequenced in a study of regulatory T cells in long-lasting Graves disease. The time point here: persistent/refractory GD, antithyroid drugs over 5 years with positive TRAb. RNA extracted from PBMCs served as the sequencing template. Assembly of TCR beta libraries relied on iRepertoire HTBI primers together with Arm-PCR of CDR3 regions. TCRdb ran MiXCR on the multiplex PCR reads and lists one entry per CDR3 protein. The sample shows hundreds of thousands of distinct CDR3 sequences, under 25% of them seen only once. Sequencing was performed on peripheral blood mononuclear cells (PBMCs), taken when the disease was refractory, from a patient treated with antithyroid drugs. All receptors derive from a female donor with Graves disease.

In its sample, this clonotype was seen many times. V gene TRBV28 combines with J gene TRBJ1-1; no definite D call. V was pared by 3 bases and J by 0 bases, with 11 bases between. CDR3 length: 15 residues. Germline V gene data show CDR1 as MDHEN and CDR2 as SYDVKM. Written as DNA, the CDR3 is TGTGCCAGCAGTTTTAGACCCCCTATGAACACTGAAGCTTTCTTT. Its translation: CASSFRPPMNTEAFF.

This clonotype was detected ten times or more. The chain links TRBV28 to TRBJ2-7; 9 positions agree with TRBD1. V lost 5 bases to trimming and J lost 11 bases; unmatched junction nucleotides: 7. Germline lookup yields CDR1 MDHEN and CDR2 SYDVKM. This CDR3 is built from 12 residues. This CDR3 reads CASSIRQGEEYF. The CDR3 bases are TGTGCCAGCAGTATAAGACAGGGGGAAGAGTACTTC. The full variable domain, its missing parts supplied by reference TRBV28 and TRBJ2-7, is DVKVTQSSRYLVKRTGEKVFLECVQDMDHENMFWYRQDPGLGLRLIYFSYDVKMKEKGDIPEGYSVSREKKERFSLILESASTNQTSMYLCASSIRQGEEYFGPGTRLTVT.

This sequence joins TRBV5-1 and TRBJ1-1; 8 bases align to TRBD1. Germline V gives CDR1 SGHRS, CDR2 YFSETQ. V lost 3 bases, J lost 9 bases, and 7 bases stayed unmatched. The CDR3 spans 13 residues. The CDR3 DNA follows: TGCGCCAGCAGCTCGCGGGACAGGTTACAAGCTTTCTTT. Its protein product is CASSSRDRLQAFF.

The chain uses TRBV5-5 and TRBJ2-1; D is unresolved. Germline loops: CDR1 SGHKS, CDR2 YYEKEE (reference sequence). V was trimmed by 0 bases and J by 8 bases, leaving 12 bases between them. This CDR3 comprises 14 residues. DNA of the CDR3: TGTGCCAGCAGCTTGGCGCTAGTCTGGGATGAGCAGTTCTTC. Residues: CASSLALVWDEQFF. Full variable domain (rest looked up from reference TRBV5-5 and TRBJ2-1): DAGVTQSPTHLIKTRGQQVTLRCSPISGHKSVSWYQQVLGQGPQFIFQYYEKEERGRGNFPDRFSARQFPNYSSELNVNALLLGDSALYLCASSLALVWDEQFFGPGTRLTVL.

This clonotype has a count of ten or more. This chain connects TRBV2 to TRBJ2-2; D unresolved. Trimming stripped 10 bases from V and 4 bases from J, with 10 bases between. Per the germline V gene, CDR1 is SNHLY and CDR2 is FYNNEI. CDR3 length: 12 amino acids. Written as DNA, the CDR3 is TGTGCCACCCCTAAATTCACCGGGGAGCTGTTTTTT. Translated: CATPKFTGELFF.

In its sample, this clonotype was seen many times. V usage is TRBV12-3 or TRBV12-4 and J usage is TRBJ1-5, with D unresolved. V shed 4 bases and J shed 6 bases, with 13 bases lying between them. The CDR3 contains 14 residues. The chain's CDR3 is CASSSGSGGQPQHF. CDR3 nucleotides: TGTGCCAGCAGTTCCGGGTCCGGAGGTCAGCCCCAGCATTTT.

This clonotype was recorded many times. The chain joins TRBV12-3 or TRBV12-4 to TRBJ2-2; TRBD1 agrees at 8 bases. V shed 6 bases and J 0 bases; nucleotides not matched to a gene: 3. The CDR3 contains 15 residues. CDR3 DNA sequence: TGTGCCAGCAGGTTACAGGGGGCGAACACCGGGGAGCTGTTTTTT. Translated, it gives CASRLQGANTGELFF.

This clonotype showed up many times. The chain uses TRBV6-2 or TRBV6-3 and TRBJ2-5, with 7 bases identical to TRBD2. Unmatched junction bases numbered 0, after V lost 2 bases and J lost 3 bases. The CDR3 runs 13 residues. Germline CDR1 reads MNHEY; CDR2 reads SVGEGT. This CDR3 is CASSYRGEETQYF. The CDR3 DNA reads TGTGCCAGCAGTTACCGGGGGGAAGAGACCCAGTACTTC.

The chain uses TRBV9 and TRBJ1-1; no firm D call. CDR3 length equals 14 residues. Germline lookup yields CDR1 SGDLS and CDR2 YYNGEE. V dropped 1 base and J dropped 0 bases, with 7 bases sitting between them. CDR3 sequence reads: CASSVLQVNTEAFF. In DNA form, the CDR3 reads TGTGCCAGCAGCGTACTGCAGGTGAACACTGAAGCTTTCTTT. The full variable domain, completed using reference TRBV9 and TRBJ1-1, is DSGVTQTPKHLITATGQRVTLRCSPRSGDLSVYWYQQSLDQGLQFLIQYYNGEERAKGNILERFSAQQFPDLHSELNLSSLELGDSALYFCASSVLQVNTEAFFGQGTRLTVV.